This is a list of T cell receptor beta chains from one sample in a study of control samples from healthy donors and cancer patients. Sequencing used immunoSEQ multiplex PCR; TCRdb keeps in-frame clones, though not all of them. Of some 120,000 clones in the sample, 70% to 90% were seen once. The sequenced material came from blood. These receptors all stem from a man in his 60s in good health. CDR3s include the opening cysteine and the closing phenylalanine or tryptophan. Fields, in order: J gene, D gene, clone size, V gene, CDR3 protein, CDR3 DNA. D genes are given only for firm matches. Clone size is shown for a subset of rows, as once, few, many or a class of expanded clone.

TRBJ1-4 . once TRBV30 CAWTRGSWGEKLFF TGTGCCTGGACCCGGGGATCCTGGGGGGAAAAACTGTTTTTT
TRBJ1-6 . . TRBV7-2 CASSLGTDSSPLHF TGTGCCAGCAGCTTAGGTACAGACTCTTCACCCCTCCACTTT
TRBJ2-3 TRBD2 . TRBV28 CASSRGGLSTDTQYF TGTGCCAGCAGTCGCGGGGGGTTGAGCACAGATACGCAGTATTTT
TRBJ2-6 . once TRBV6-4 CASRPQSSGANVLTF TGTGCCAGCAGACCGCAGAGCTCTGGGGCCAACGTCCTGACTTTC
TRBJ2-3 TRBD2 . TRBV7-6 CASSLTGLEADTQYF TGTGCCAGCAGCTTGACGGGACTAGAGGCAGATACGCAGTATTTT
TRBJ2-3 TRBD1 . TRBV19 CASSMAGQGSWAQYF TGTGCCAGTAGTATGGCGGGACAGGGTAGTTGGGCGCAGTATTTT
TRBJ2-5 . . TRBV5-6 CASSTPPGALYF TGTGCCAGCAGCACCCCCCCGGGAGCCCTGTACTTC
TRBJ2-3 TRBD1 once TRBV11-1 CASSLEVTGDTQYF TGTGCCAGCAGCTTAGAAGTGACAGGGGATACGCAGTATTTT
TRBJ1-6 TRBD1 . TRBV27 CASRIQSGGGNSPLHF TGTGCCAGCAGGATTCAATCAGGGGGGGGAAATTCACCCCTCCACTTT
TRBJ1-1 . once TRBV7-9 CASSLTVGDEGTEAFF TGTGCCAGCAGCTTAACTGTGGGAGACGAGGGCACTGAAGCTTTCTTT
TRBJ1-6 . . TRBV9 CASSPLGVANSPLHF TGTGCCAGCAGCCCCCTCGGGGTCGCGAATTCACCCCTCCACTTT
TRBJ1-2 . . TRBV6-5 CASSQTGSGYTF TGTGCCAGCAGTCAAACAGGGTCCGGCTACACCTTC
TRBJ1-2 . . TRBV9 CASSVETANYGYTF TGTGCCAGCAGCGTAGAGACTGCTAACTATGGCTACACCTTC
TRBJ2-2 TRBD1 . TRBV11-2 CASSLAGTGASTGELFF TGTGCCAGCAGCTTAGCCGGGACAGGGGCCTCGACCGGGGAGCTGTTTTTT
TRBJ1-2 . . TRBV2 CASRGGAYGYTF TGTGCCAGCCGGGGGGGGGCCTATGGCTACACCTTC
TRBJ2-4 . . TRBV27 CASSLSTSKNIQYF TGTGCCAGCAGTTTGAGCACTTCCAAAAACATTCAGTACTTC
TRBJ2-5 . . TRBV5-1 CASSLARSGGQETQYF TGCGCCAGCAGCTTGGCCAGATCGGGCGGCCAAGAGACCCAGTACTTC
TRBJ2-6 . . TRBV18 CASSPSEADSGANVLTF TGTGCCAGCTCACCGTCCGAGGCAGACTCTGGGGCCAACGTCCTGACTTTC
TRBJ1-3 . . TRBV3-1/TRBV3-2 CASSPPGRSSGNTIYF TGTGCCAGCAGCCCTCCGGGACGGAGCTCTGGAAACACCATATATTTT
TRBJ1-1 . . TRBV6-2/TRBV6-3 CASSSGREAFF TGTGCCAGCAGTTCCGGGCGGGAAGCTTTCTTT
TRBJ2-7 TRBD1 once TRBV27 CASSSDRGPSLLHEQYF TGTGCCAGCAGCTCAGACAGGGGCCCTTCCCTTTTGCACGAGCAGTACTTC
TRBJ2-6 . . TRBV19 CASSIRASGANVLTF TGTGCCAGTAGTATAAGAGCCTCTGGGGCCAACGTCCTGACTTTC
TRBJ1-5 TRBD1 few TRBV18 CASSPSTGPQPQHF TGTGCCAGCTCACCGTCGACAGGGCCACAGCCCCAGCATTTT
TRBJ2-1 . . TRBV6-2/TRBV6-3 CASSRDSVNNEQFF TGTGCCAGCAGTCGCGATAGCGTGAACAATGAGCAGTTCTTC
TRBJ1-3 . . TRBV7-2 CASSLHQGAGNTIYF TGTGCCAGCAGCTTACATCAAGGGGCTGGAAACACCATATATTTT
TRBJ1-5 . . TRBV28 CASSLIGGPNQPQHF TGTGCCAGCAGTCTGATCGGAGGGCCTAATCAGCCCCAGCATTTT
TRBJ1-4 TRBD1 . TRBV6-5 CASSYGTGVSAEKLFF TGTGCCAGCAGTTACGGGACAGGGGTTTCAGCTGAAAAACTGTTTTTT
TRBJ1-1 . . TRBV30 CAWTLLGGSTEAFF TGTGCCTGGACCTTGTTGGGGGGGTCCACTGAAGCTTTCTTT